What follows are 2 T cell receptor beta chains derived from one specimen sequenced in a study of blood T cells in healthy people across ages. Next came a second PCR, run for roughly 6 to 11 cycles, which used a sample-barcoded 5' primer along with a J-beta primer mix. TCRdb re-called the 5' RACE reads through MiXCR, storing one row per CDR3 protein. This repertoire shows roughly 930,000 distinct CDR3 sequences, roughly 52% found once; its top ten account for around an eighth. The sample taken for sequencing was blood. The receptor source for this set is a man aged 25-40 years in good health.

The V gene is TRBV20-1, the J gene TRBJ2-3; 10 nucleotides match TRBD2. CDR1 and CDR2 (germline): DFQATT, SNEGSKA (reference sequence). Trimming cost V 3 bases and J 1 base; bases outside gene matches: 7. The CDR3 covers 16 residues. CDR3 sequence reads: CSARGHGTSGTDTQYF. In nucleotides, the CDR3 is TGCAGTGCTAGGGGGCACGGGACTAGCGGCACAGATACGCAGTATTTT.

V usage is TRBV20-1 and J usage is TRBJ2-3; TRBD2 agrees at 10 bases. The CDR3 runs 18 residues. Germline trimming cut 0 bases from V and 2 bases from J; bases unmatched to any gene: 11. CDR1 and CDR2 from the germline V gene are DFQATT and SNEGSKA (reference sequence). This CDR3 is CSARDAAQTSGVTDTQYF. The CDR3 nucleotides are TGCAGTGCTAGAGATGCCGCACAAACTAGCGGGGTCACAGATACGCAGTATTTT.